Listed below are T cell receptor beta chains from one sample, sequenced in a study of shared clonotypes between healthy human individuals. This table comes from immunoSEQ multiplex PCR, and its TCRdb copy is limited to in-frame clones, with some not included. This table has about 1,900,000 clones, about 95% appearing once. Sequenced: naive CD8+ T cells sorted from blood. These receptor sequences come from a man younger than 30 in good health. Both conserved end residues are part of each CDR3. A D gene is named only where the DNA matches it firmly. Part of the rows lack a size; the others show once, few, many or a class for expanded clones.

cdr3_length,clone_size,j_call,d_call,v_call,cdr3_aa,cdr3_nt
13,-,TRBJ2-3,-,TRBV7-9,CASRDGSTDTQYF,TGTGCCAGCAGGGACGGGAGCACAGATACGCAGTATTTT
13,-,TRBJ2-1,TRBD1,TRBV7-8,CASSLYRTGGYFF,TGTGCCAGCAGCTTATATCGGACAGGGGGCTACTTCTTC
13,-,TRBJ2-7,-,TRBV27,CASSFPDSYEQYF,TGTGCCAGCAGTTTCCCCGACAGCTACGAGCAGTACTTC
14,-,TRBJ2-7,-,TRBV5-1,CASSLGDSFYEQYF,TGCGCCAGCAGCTTGGGGGATAGTTTCTACGAGCAGTACTTC
15,-,TRBJ2-7,TRBD2,TRBV9,CASSVGVGLEYEQYF,TGTGCCAGCAGCGTAGGAGTAGGACTAGAGTACGAGCAGTACTTC
15,-,TRBJ2-7,TRBD1,TRBV4-3,CASSPGTGMTYEQYF,TGCGCCAGCAGCCCCGGGACAGGGATGACCTACGAGCAGTACTTC
15,-,TRBJ1-5,-,TRBV18,CASSPLGGSNQPQHF,TGTGCCAGCTCACCACTTGGGGGTAGCAATCAGCCCCAGCATTTT
15,-,TRBJ2-3,-,TRBV11-2,CASSQSPVYTDTQYF,TGTGCCAGCAGCCAAAGCCCCGTGTACACAGATACGCAGTATTTT
17,-,TRBJ2-1,-,TRBV4-1,CASSQVSTINSYNEQFF,TGCGCCAGCAGCCAAGTCTCCACGATTAACAGCTACAATGAGCAGTTCTTC
15,-,TRBJ2-3,-,TRBV19,CASLAGAASTDTQYF,TGTGCCAGCCTTGCAGGGGCCGCTAGCACAGATACGCAGTATTTT
13,-,TRBJ2-2,-,TRBV2,CASSELQTGELFF,TGTGCCAGCAGTGAACTACAGACCGGGGAGCTGTTTTTT
11,-,TRBJ2-3,-,TRBV29-1,CSVEDPDTQYF,TGCAGCGTTGAAGACCCAGATACGCAGTATTTT
15,-,TRBJ2-7,TRBD1,TRBV5-1,CASSLSRTGGYEQYF,TGCGCCAGCAGCTTATCCCGGACAGGCGGATACGAGCAGTACTTC
15,few,TRBJ1-2,-,TRBV4-1,CASSQVGGSNYGYTF,TGCGCCAGCAGCCAAGTCGGGGGTTCCAACTATGGCTACACCTTC
15,-,TRBJ1-5,-,TRBV7-9,CASSSWEGGNQPQHF,TGTGCCAGCTCCTCATGGGAGGGTGGCAATCAGCCCCAGCATTTT
11,-,TRBJ2-7,-,TRBV20-1,CSAKGFGEQYF,TGCAGTGCCAAAGGGTTTGGCGAGCAGTACTTC
17,-,TRBJ2-7,TRBD1,TRBV7-9,CASSHSLRDRGFYEQYF,TGTGCCAGCAGCCATTCCCTCCGGGACAGGGGGTTCTACGAGCAGTACTTC
15,-,TRBJ1-1,-,TRBV2,CASSEVSGMNTEAFF,TGTGCCAGCAGTGAGGTGTCCGGAATGAACACTGAAGCTTTCTTT
14,once,TRBJ2-2,-,TRBV9,CASSVDGYTGELFF,TGTGCCAGCAGCGTAGACGGATACACCGGGGAGCTGTTTTTT
15,-,TRBJ2-7,TRBD1,TRBV5-6,CASSPAGTGAYEQYF,TGTGCCAGCAGCCCGGCCGGGACAGGGGCCTACGAGCAGTACTTC
13,-,TRBJ1-2,-,TRBV28,CASSTPGDYGYTF,TGTGCCAGCAGCACCCCAGGAGACTATGGCTACACCTTC
18,-,TRBJ2-1,TRBD2,TRBV7-2,CASSSGTSGVRSYNEQFF,TGTGCCAGCAGCTCCGGGACTAGCGGGGTTCGCTCCTACAATGAGCAGTTCTTC
15,once,TRBJ2-3,TRBD1,TRBV29-1,CSVDEGTGRSDTQYF,TGCAGCGTTGACGAAGGGACAGGTCGGTCCGATACGCAGTATTTT
12,-,TRBJ2-7,-,TRBV7-2,CASSPKPHEQYF,TGTGCCAGCAGCCCCAAACCCCACGAGCAGTACTTC
16,-,TRBJ2-2,-,TRBV28,CASSPPDGVTTGELFF,TGTGCCAGCAGTCCACCGGACGGTGTAACCACCGGGGAGCTGTTTTTT
15,-,TRBJ2-3,-,TRBV6-1,CASSDLGGRGDTQYF,TGTGCCAGCAGTGACTTGGGGGGCCGGGGAGATACGCAGTATTTT
12,-,TRBJ2-1,-,TRBV5-1,CASSFSYNEQFF,TGCGCCAGCAGCTTCTCCTACAATGAGCAGTTCTTC
17,-,TRBJ2-2,TRBD1,TRBV7-9,CASSSAGTGGFTGELFF,TGTGCCAGCAGTTCTGCTGGGACAGGGGGCTTCACCGGGGAGCTGTTTTTT
18,once,TRBJ2-1,TRBD1,TRBV7-6,CASSFSNSGTGPYNEQFF,TGTGCCAGCAGCTTTAGTAATTCCGGGACAGGGCCCTACAATGAGCAGTTCTTC
13,-,TRBJ2-7,-,TRBV30,CAWNPLAAGEQYF,TGTGCCTGGAACCCCTTGGCCGCGGGCGAGCAGTACTTC
15,-,TRBJ2-3,-,TRBV7-9,CASSLASRDTDTQYF,TGTGCCAGCAGCTTAGCCTCCCGGGACACAGATACGCAGTATTTT
12,-,TRBJ2-1,-,TRBV27,CASREGPNEQFF,TGTGCCAGCAGGGAAGGCCCCAATGAGCAGTTCTTC
18,-,TRBJ1-2,TRBD1,TRBV6-1,CASSEARFEGAVFYGYTF,TGTGCCAGCAGTGAAGCGAGGTTTGAGGGGGCCGTCTTCTATGGCTACACCTTC
13,-,TRBJ2-5,TRBD1,TRBV30,CASQTGGSETQYF,TGTGCCTCTCAGACAGGGGGCTCGGAGACCCAGTACTTC
16,-,TRBJ2-1,-,TRBV7-9,CASSLGDGPYYNEQFF,TGTGCCAGCAGCTTAGGAGACGGGCCTTACTACAATGAGCAGTTCTTC
13,-,TRBJ2-7,-,TRBV7-9,CASSLARFYEQYF,TGTGCCAGCAGCTTAGCCCGGTTCTACGAGCAGTACTTC
17,-,TRBJ2-1,TRBD2,TRBV19,CASSPNPASGPYNEQFF,TGTGCCAGTAGTCCAAACCCCGCTAGCGGTCCCTACAATGAGCAGTTCTTC
14,-,TRBJ2-1,-,TRBV5-1,CASSLSGALNEQFF,TGCGCCAGCAGCTTGTCAGGGGCGCTGAATGAGCAGTTCTTC
15,-,TRBJ2-7,-,TRBV6-1,CASSERQASSYEQYF,TGTGCCAGCAGTGAAAGGCAGGCCAGCTCCTACGAGCAGTACTTC
14,-,TRBJ2-7,TRBD1,TRBV11-2,CASNFGQGAYEQYF,TGTGCCAGCAACTTTGGACAGGGGGCCTACGAGCAGTACTTC
14,-,TRBJ2-7,TRBD1,TRBV7-8,CASSFRTGGYEQYF,TGTGCCAGCAGCTTTAGGACAGGGGGCTACGAGCAGTACTTC